This T cell receptor (beta chain) derives from a study of beta chain features in type 1 diabetes. The authors took one heparinised blood draw, averaging approximately 110 mL, from each donor. Cells sorted by CD45RO/CCR7/CD25/CD127/CD95/CD27 comprised CD4+ naive, central memory, regulatory and stem cell-like memory cells. Every isolated RNA sample was fully reverse transcribed, so sequencing captured expressed TCRB transcripts. Measured with immunoSEQ multiplex PCR; TCRdb has only the in-frame clones, and not every one. The sample comprises 360,000 or so clones, roughly 21% of which are singletons, and approximately 0.046% rests with the top ten. General study points: For patients and controls alike, PCR might favor shorter templates to the same degree.

The CDR3 totals 13 residues. Germline V gene data show CDR1 as GTSNPN and CDR2 as SVGIG (reference sequence). Deletions cut 0 bases from V and 6 bases from J, with 12 bases between. This clone was seen more than once but under ten times. Its antigen remains unidentified. Sequenced: naive CD4+ T cells from blood. This TCR came from a woman aged 18-29 years in good health. The chain recombines TRBV30 with TRBJ2-7; tentative D call: TRBD2 (5 bases). This CDR3 reads CAWSVGGGLEQYF. CDR3 in DNA: TGTGCCTGGAGTGTAGGTGGCGGGCTCGAGCAGTACTTC.